This TCR beta chain derives from a study of T cells after yellow fever vaccination. Study conclusions and caveats: Abundant contaminating clonotypes from the bulk population could appear in FACS-sorted repertoires. Clonotype sharing between CD4 and CD8 compartments was small. Most clones from primary vaccination resurfaced after the booster (around 95% CD4, 88% CD8).

As for this clonotype: What it recognizes is unknown.

UMIs and a universal primer site were added when TCR cDNA was made by 5'RACE template switching. MiXCR, run by TCRdb on the 5' RACE reads, gives a single entry per CDR3 protein. The sample holds 450,000 to 550,000 distinct CDR3 sequences; just over 20% are singletons and the top ten take about 16%. CDR3 length: 14 amino acids. The germline V gene has CDR1 SGHRS and CDR2 YFSETQ. Deletions cut 5 bases from V and 7 bases from J, with 18 bases between. The TCR was taken from a man aged 18 to 30 who received the YFV17D yellow fever vaccine. The V gene is TRBV5-1, the J gene TRBJ1-2; possible D gene TRBD1, 6 bases. The specimen comprised PBMCs, sampled 21 days after the first yellow fever vaccination. The CDR3 bases are TGCGCCAGCAGAGAGCCCACAGGGAGTGGTGGCTACACCTTC. Translated: CASREPTGSGGYTF.